These 18 T cell receptor beta chains originate from one sample sequenced in a study of shared clonotypes between healthy human individuals. Data came from immunoSEQ multiplex PCR; TCRdb stores just in-frame clones and leaves some out. Found here are about 590,000 clones, roughly 96% of them singletons; the top ten hold 0.11%. Naivety among CD8 cells was defined by CD45RO negativity and positive CCR7 selection, thereby excluding terminally differentiated effector memory CD45RA+ cells. Sequenced material: naive CD8+ T cells sorted from blood. The receptors were sampled from a woman aged 25 to 39 in good health.

A note on this clone: Additional DNA sequences in this sample encode the identical CDR3. This chain uses TRBV27 with TRBJ2-1; D may be TRBD1 or TRBD2 (6 bases each). The CDR3 is 14 residues long. The V gene's germline CDR1 is MNHEY and CDR2 SMNVEV (reference sequence). V was cut by 5 bases and J by 3 bases, with 11 bases left in between. CDR3 sequence (DNA): TGTGCCAGCAGTCCGCGGGACAACTACAATGAGCAGTTCTTC. This sequence encodes CASSPRDNYNEQFF.

This chain joins TRBV16 and TRBJ2-6, with D possibly matching TRBD1 (6 bases). CDR1 and CDR2 from the germline V gene are KGHSY and FQNENV. The CDR3 loop spans 17 amino acids. Trimming stripped 1 base from V and 4 bases from J, with 14 bases between. The CDR3 coding sequence is TGTGCCAGCAGCCAATGGTCAACAGGGTCCGGGGCCAACGTCCTGACTTTC. Translating gives CASSQWSTGSGANVLTF. Together with reference TRBV16 and TRBJ2-6, the CDR3 gives the full variable domain: GEEVAQTPKHLVRGEGQKAKLYCAPIKGHSYVFWYQQVLKNEFKFLISFQNENVFDETGMPKERFSAKCLPNSPCSLEIQATKLEDSAVYFCASSQWSTGSGANVLTFGAGSRLTVL.

The gene calls are TRBV7-2 and TRBJ2-7; no firm D call. The CDR3 totals 12 residues. V was clipped by 1 base and J by 4 bases, with 5 bases between them. The germline V gene encodes CDR1 SGHTA and CDR2 FQGNSA. DNA for the CDR3: TGTGCCAGCAGCTTAGATCCTTACGAGCAGTACTTC. This gives the protein CASSLDPYEQYF.

This sequence joins TRBV9 and TRBJ2-7; D unresolved. Germline-derived CDR1 and CDR2 are SGDLS and YYNGEE. The CDR3 totals 13 residues. The germline V and J ends were trimmed by 5 bases and 3 bases, with 12 bases remaining between them. Here the CDR3 DNA reads TGTGCCAGCAGTCCAACCCCGATCTACGAGCAGTACTTC. This sequence encodes CASSPTPIYEQYF. The variable domain in full, with the rest retrieved from reference TRBV9 and TRBJ2-7, is DSGVTQTPKHLITATGQRVTLRCSPRSGDLSVYWYQQSLDQGLQFLIQYYNGEERAKGNILERFSAQQFPDLHSELNLSSLELGDSALYFCASSPTPIYEQYFGPGTRLTVT.

The rearrangement joins TRBV2 to TRBJ2-1; weak D call: TRBD2 (7 bases). Germline-derived CDR1 and CDR2 are SNHLY and FYNNEI. Between the trimmed V and J ends, which lost 0 bases and 8 bases, there was a span of 17 bases. There are 16 residues in the CDR3. The CDR3 nucleotides read TGTGCCAGCAGTGAAGCGCGACAGGTGGGGGGGGATGAGCAGTTCTTC. Amino acids: CASSEARQVGGDEQFF. The full variable domain, completed using reference TRBV2 and TRBJ2-1, is EPEVTQTPSHQVTQMGQEVILRCVPISNHLYFYWYRQILGQKVEFLVSFYNNEISEKSEIFDDQFSVERPDGSNFTLKIRSTKLEDSAMYFCASSEARQVGGDEQFFGPGTRLTVL.

This rearrangement joins TRBV7-9 to TRBJ2-7; maybe TRBD2 (6 bases). Trimming stripped 5 bases from V and 3 bases from J, with 11 bases between. Germline lookup yields CDR1 SEHNR and CDR2 FQNEAQ (reference sequence). The CDR3 is 13 amino acids. In DNA form, the CDR3 reads TGTGCCAGCAGCCCTAGGGGACTCTACGAGCAGTACTTC. Translated: CASSPRGLYEQYF. The full variable domain, with the rest looked up from reference TRBV7-9 and TRBJ2-7, is DTGVSQNPRHKITKRGQNVTFRCDPISEHNRLYWYRQTLGQGPEFLTYFQNEAQLEKSRLLSDRFSAERPKGSFSTLEIQRTEQGDSAMYLCASSPRGLYEQYFGPGTRLTVT.

The V gene is TRBV9, the J gene TRBJ1-3, with a tentative D call TRBD1 (5 bases). This CDR3 spans 14 amino acids. Germline-derived CDR1 and CDR2 are SGDLS and YYNGEE. V lost 4 bases and J lost 4, with 12 bases in between. The CDR3 loop reads CASSLGDSGNTIYF. Here the CDR3 DNA reads TGTGCCAGCAGCTTGGGGGATTCAGGAAACACCATATATTTT.

The chain joins TRBV14 to TRBJ1-1; TRBD1 aligns across 9 bases. This CDR3 spans 16 amino acids. Germline CDR1 and CDR2: SGHDN and FVKESK. The ends lost 4 bases at V and 0 bases at J; junction bases unmatched: 6. The CDR3 DNA reads TGTGCCAGCAGCCGCCTAGGGACAGGGCTGAACACTGAAGCTTTCTTT. It translates to CASSRLGTGLNTEAFF.

CDR3 DNA sequence: TGTGCCAGCAGTGAATATCTCGGCACGACCTACGAGCAGTACTTC. Translated, it gives CASSEYLGTTYEQYF. The chain carries TRBV6-1 and TRBJ2-7; D gene ambiguous. CDR3 length: 15 residues. Trimming pared 2 bases from V and 2 bases from J, leaving 13 bases between. Germline V gene lookup returns CDR1 MNHNS and CDR2 SASEGT.

The V gene is TRBV27, the J gene TRBJ2-1; D possibly matches TRBD1 or TRBD2 (6 bases each). Trimming removed 5 bases from V and 4 bases from J, with 12 bases in between. Per germline, CDR1 MNHEY and CDR2 SMNVEV (reference sequence). The CDR3 runs 14 residues. The CDR3 spells CASSQGTVYNEQFF. The CDR3 DNA reads TGTGCCAGCAGTCAGGGGACTGTATACAATGAGCAGTTCTTC.

V gene TRBV9 combines with J gene TRBJ2-7, with 10 bases identical to TRBD1. The germline V gene encodes CDR1 SGDLS and CDR2 YYNGEE. Trimming took 3 bases from V and 6 from J; bases not matched to a gene: 6. The CDR3 consists of 14 residues. CDR3 in amino acids: CASSAGTGAVEQYF. The DNA of the CDR3 is TGTGCCAGCAGCGCCGGGACAGGGGCGGTCGAGCAGTACTTC.

Details on this clone: This sample also contains other DNA sequences that code for the same CDR3. The chain employs TRBV5-4 and TRBJ2-3; unclear D gene. The CDR3 extends over 11 amino acids. The germline V gene has CDR1 SGHNT and CDR2 YYREEE (reference sequence). The V and J ends lost 5 bases and 2 bases respectively, with 3 bases between them. The chain's CDR3 is CASSNTDTQYF. CDR3 DNA: TGTGCCAGCAGTAACACAGATACGCAGTATTTT.

V and J are TRBV10-2 and TRBJ2-2; D possibly corresponds to TRBD2 (6 bases). Germline V gives CDR1 WSHSY, CDR2 SAAADI. This CDR3 contains 15 residues. V was pared by 2 bases and J by 5 bases, with 12 bases between. This CDR3 is CASSEVGGGTGELFF. The CDR3 DNA sequence: TGCGCCAGCAGTGAGGTGGGAGGAGGGACCGGGGAGCTGTTTTTT.

In regard to this clone: The sample holds other DNA sequences that translate to the same CDR3. V usage is TRBV28 and J usage is TRBJ2-3; weak D call: TRBD2 (6 bases). The CDR3 sequence is 14 residues long. Germline V gene data show CDR1 as MDHEN and CDR2 as SYDVKM. Between the trimmed V and J ends, which lost 2 bases and 3 bases, there was a span of 9 bases. CDR3 DNA sequence: TGTGCCAGCAGTTTAGGCGGGACTACAGATACGCAGTATTTT. Encoded protein: CASSLGGTTDTQYF.

The J gene is TRBJ2-7, the V gene TRBV10-2; D unresolved. CDR3 size: 11 residues. Trimming cost V 8 bases and J 2 bases, with 7 bases left between them. CDR1 and CDR2 (germline): WSHSY, SAAADI. The CDR3 is CASATTYEQYF. CDR3 sequence (DNA): TGCGCCAGCGCCACTACCTACGAGCAGTACTTC.

This clone was seen just once. J is TRBJ2-1 and V is TRBV19, with 10 bases identical to TRBD2. CDR1 is LNHDA, CDR2 SQIVND, per germline (reference sequence). There are 18 residues in the CDR3. J gave up 0 bases and V 4 bases, and 9 bases lay outside the gene matches. The DNA for the CDR3 is TGTGCCAGTAGTACCCCTAGGACTAGCGGAGGCTCCTACAATGAGCAGTTCTTC. This codes for CASSTPRTSGGSYNEQFF.

This chain connects TRBV13 to TRBJ1-2; the D gene is possibly TRBD1 (5 bases). The CDR3 has 13 amino acids. Germline-derived CDR1 and CDR2 are PRHDT and FYEKMQ (reference sequence). V shed 10 bases and J shed 9 bases, with 21 bases lying between them. Written as DNA, the CDR3 is TGTGCCACCGCAGGGACCCCACTGATGAGCTACACCTTC. This gives the protein CATAGTPLMSYTF.

The rearrangement joins TRBV5-4 to TRBJ2-1; 13 bases are a match to TRBD2. The CDR3 is made up of 14 amino acids. The germline gives CDR1 SGHNT, CDR2 YYREEE (reference sequence). The J segment lost 9 bases and the V segment lost 4 bases, leaving 4 bases of the junction unmatched. CDR3 sequence: CASSPGLAGVEQFF. CDR3 in DNA: TGTGCCAGCAGCCCAGGACTAGCGGGAGTTGAGCAGTTCTTC.